The 23 T cell receptor beta chains given below trace back to one sample, sequenced in a study of T cell repertoires in cytomegalovirus infection. TCRdb reprocessed the reads via MiXCR and lists one record per CDR3 protein. The data contain 200,000 to 300,000 distinct CDR3 sequences, roughly an eighth of them singletons. Sample: PBMCs. The receptors were sampled from a human donor in good health (CMV status not recorded). Some clones in this sample may be carry-over from other donors' samples.

This clonotype was seen repeatedly, ten times or more. This sequence joins TRBV7-2 and TRBJ2-7; 13 bases fit TRBD2. The germline gives CDR1 SGHTA, CDR2 FQGNSA. V lost 5 bases to trimming and J lost 3 bases; unmatched junction nucleotides: 16. The CDR3 contains 19 residues. This chain's CDR3 is CASSPRTSGSVGGVYEQYF. The CDR3 nucleotides read TGTGCCAGCAGCCCCCGGACTAGCGGGAGTGTAGGGGGGGTCTACGAGCAGTACTTC.

The rearrangement links TRBV28 to TRBJ1-2; a weak D match, TRBD1 (6 bases). The CDR3 is made up of 14 amino acids. Germline CDR1 is MDHEN and CDR2 is SYDVKM. V lost 5 bases and J 5 bases, leaving 15 bases between the germline ends. The CDR3 loop reads CASSPRDTGYGYTF. The CDR3 region has the DNA TGTGCCAGCAGTCCCCGGGATACAGGGTATGGCTACACCTTC.

This clonotype has a handful of counts. This chain uses TRBV7-9 with TRBJ1-1, with TRBD1 matching 7 bases. From germline, CDR1 is SEHNR and CDR2 FQNEAQ (reference sequence). V lost 4 bases to trimming and J lost 0 bases; unmatched junction nucleotides: 2. The CDR3 totals 14 residues. The DNA of the CDR3 is TGTGCCAGCAGCTGGGACAGTTTGAACACTGAAGCTTTCTTT. Its protein product is CASSWDSLNTEAFF.

This chain joins TRBV6-2 or TRBV6-3 and TRBJ2-2; D unresolved. This CDR3 contains 12 residues. The germline V gene has CDR1 MNHEY and CDR2 SVGEGT. Trimming cost V 7 bases and J 4 bases, with 7 bases left between them. The CDR3, as DNA: TGTGCCAGCAATGACCTCACCGGGGAGCTGTTTTTT. Translating it yields CASNDLTGELFF.

This clonotype was seen a handful of times. This chain joins TRBV5-1 and TRBJ1-1; 8 nucleotides align to TRBD1. Germline CDR1 and CDR2: SGHRS and YFSETQ. The CDR3 totals 15 residues. V lost 5 bases to trimming and J lost 4 bases; unmatched junction nucleotides: 10. The CDR3 protein is CASRGSGGLGTEAFF. The CDR3 bases are TGCGCCAGCAGGGGGTCAGGGGGCCTGGGCACTGAAGCTTTCTTT.

In this sample, this clonotype turned up many times. The V call is TRBV7-9, the J call TRBJ2-6; TRBD1 is a possible D gene (6 bases). Trimming removed 6 bases at V and 0 bases at J, with 21 bases between. The CDR3 has 19 residues. Germline loops: CDR1 SEHNR, CDR2 FQNEAQ (reference sequence). This chain's CDR3 is CASRVGSGQTSSGANVLTF. CDR3 DNA sequence: TGTGCCAGCAGGGTGGGTTCTGGACAGACGAGCTCTGGGGCCAACGTCCTGACTTTC.

This clonotype was detected only a few times. J is TRBJ2-2 and V is TRBV10-3; 10 nucleotides match TRBD2. Germline V lookup: CDR1 ENHRY, CDR2 SYGVKD. The CDR3 has 17 residues. With V trimmed by 8 bases and J by 4 bases, 13 bases remained unmatched. The chain's CDR3 is CAIAPRLTSGATGELFF. Written as DNA, the CDR3 is TGTGCCATCGCCCCCCGTTTAACTAGCGGGGCCACCGGGGAGCTGTTTTTT.

J is TRBJ2-7 and V is TRBV20-1; 11 positions agree with TRBD2. There are 14 residues in the CDR3. CDR1 DFQATT and CDR2 SNEGSKA come from the germline V gene (reference sequence). The CDR3 sequence: CSATYSGRVYEQYF. DNA for the CDR3: TGCAGCGCAACGTATAGCGGGAGGGTGTACGAGCAGTACTTC.

This clonotype has only a few counts. This chain connects TRBV29-1 to TRBJ2-1; 8 bases map to TRBD2. This CDR3 region has 16 residues. The junction had 7 bases not matched to a gene; V was cut back by 0 bases and J by 3 bases. Germline V gene sequence: CDR1 SQVTM, CDR2 ANQGSEA. Written as DNA, the CDR3 is TGCAGCGTTGAAGATCCAGCGGGAGAGAGCTACAATGAGCAGTTCTTC. This sequence encodes CSVEDPAGESYNEQFF.

The CDR3 protein is CASSPTGILGYTF. The CDR3 bases are TGTGCCAGTAGTCCGACAGGGATCCTTGGCTACACCTTC. The genes are TRBV19 and TRBJ1-2; 7 nucleotides agree with TRBD1. Germline CDR1 and CDR2: LNHDA and SQIVND (reference sequence). J lost 7 bases, V lost 5 bases, and 7 bases had no gene match. The CDR3 is 13 residues long.

In this sample, this clonotype turned up a few times. The chain joins TRBV2 to TRBJ2-1; 10 bases map to TRBD2. V trimming: 6 bases; J trimming: 16 bases; junction bases outside the gene matches: 21. In germline, CDR1 is SNHLY, CDR2 FYNNEI. CDR3 size: 16 residues. This CDR3 is CASSSRGRTSGSSEFF. CDR3 sequence (DNA): TGTGCCAGCAGCTCAAGAGGGCGGACTAGCGGATCCTCCGAATTCTTC.

Ten or more counts support this clonotype. This chain uses TRBV5-4 with TRBJ1-2; a weak D match, TRBD1 (6 bases). Trimming pared 4 bases from V and 4 bases from J, leaving 11 bases between. Germline lookup yields CDR1 SGHNT and CDR2 YYREEE (reference sequence). There are 13 residues in the CDR3. The CDR3 sequence is CASSTGTPYGYTF. As DNA, the CDR3 is TGTGCCAGCAGCACCGGGACACCCTATGGCTACACCTTC.

This clonotype was found a few times. This chain uses TRBV10-3 with TRBJ2-7, with 10 bases fitting TRBD2. Germline loops: CDR1 ENHRY, CDR2 SYGVKD. The CDR3 has 14 residues. Unmatched junction bases numbered 3, after V lost 3 bases and J lost 4 bases. CDR3 DNA sequence: TGTGCCATCAGTGATGCAGCGGGAGGGTACGAGCAGTACTTC. As protein: CAISDAAGGYEQYF.

The table lists this clonotype with a few counts. The gene calls are TRBV28 and TRBJ2-3; 8 nucleotides agree with TRBD1. Unmatched junction bases numbered 14, after V lost 3 bases and J lost 3 bases. Germline V lookup: CDR1 MDHEN, CDR2 SYDVKM. The CDR3 covers 18 residues. CDR3 loop: CASSFFNRQGFWTDTQYF. In DNA, the CDR3 is TGTGCCAGCAGTTTCTTCAACCGACAGGGGTTTTGGACAGATACGCAGTATTTT. The entire variable domain, with the rest obtained from reference TRBV28 and TRBJ2-3, is as follows: DVKVTQSSRYLVKRTGEKVFLECVQDMDHENMFWYRQDPGLGLRLIYFSYDVKMKEKGDIPEGYSVSREKKERFSLILESASTNQTSMYLCASSFFNRQGFWTDTQYFGPGTRLTVL.

This clonotype was picked up a small number of times. The rearrangement uses TRBV29-1 and TRBJ2-1, with D possibly called TRBD1 or TRBD2 (5 bases each). V shed 3 bases and J shed 12 bases, with 9 bases lying between them. This CDR3 comprises 10 residues. CDR1 is SQVTM, CDR2 ANQGSEA, per germline. DNA of the CDR3: TGCAGCGTTGACCCGGGGACGCAGTTCTTC. Its protein product is CSVDPGTQFF.

V and J are TRBV7-2 and TRBJ2-3, with D uncertain. Trimming removed 7 bases from V and 1 base from J, with 12 bases in between. The CDR3 is 14 amino acids. CDR1 is SGHTA, CDR2 FQGNSA, per germline. CDR3 nucleotides: TGTGCCAGCACCCCAGGATACCGCACAGATACGCAGTATTTT. Translation gives CASTPGYRTDTQYF.

At least ten counts were recorded for this clonotype. This sequence joins TRBV24-1 and TRBJ2-3, with 9 bases matching TRBD2. Unmatched junction bases numbered 3, after V lost 5 bases and J lost 1 base. Germline-derived CDR1 and CDR2 are KGHDR and SFDVKD. The CDR3 runs to 15 residues. In DNA, the CDR3 is TGTGCCACCAGTGCCCGCGGGAGGGGCACAGATACGCAGTATTTT. As protein: CATSARGRGTDTQYF.

This clonotype was counted only a few times. The CDR3 protein is CASSSATGDYNEQFF. The CDR3, as DNA: TGTGCCAGCAGTTCTGCGACAGGGGACTACAATGAGCAGTTCTTC. This chain joins TRBV6-2 or TRBV6-3 and TRBJ2-1, with 8 bases matching TRBD1. The CDR3 consists of 15 residues. Germline V gives CDR1 MNHEY, CDR2 SVGEGT. Trimming cost V 4 bases and J 3 bases; bases outside gene matches: 5.

This clonotype was detected many times. The chain joins TRBV7-2 to TRBJ2-5; 8 bases line up with TRBD1. This CDR3 contains 15 residues. The V gene end was trimmed by 6 bases and the J gene end by 5 bases; junction bases not matched to a gene: 11. The germline V gene encodes CDR1 SGHTA and CDR2 FQGNSA. Here the CDR3 DNA reads TGTGCCAGCAGTCCGACCAGGGGGCGCTGGGAGACCCAGTACTTC. This encodes CASSPTRGRWETQYF.

This clonotype was found a few times. The V gene is TRBV7-9, the J gene TRBJ2-5; 7 bases match TRBD1. This CDR3 is 15 amino acids long. The V segment lost 1 base and the J segment 4 bases; nucleotides outside the gene matches: 6. The germline V gene encodes CDR1 SEHNR and CDR2 FQNEAQ (reference sequence). The CDR3 region is CASSLGKGARETQYF. Written as DNA, the CDR3 is TGTGCCAGCAGCTTAGGAAAGGGGGCTCGAGAGACCCAGTACTTC. The full variable domain, completed using reference TRBV7-9 and TRBJ2-5, is DTGVSQNPRHKITKRGQNVTFRCDPISEHNRLYWYRQTLGQGPEFLTYFQNEAQLEKSRLLSDRFSAERPKGSFSTLEIQRTEQGDSAMYLCASSLGKGARETQYFGPGTRLLVL.

This clonotype was seen at least ten times. The rearrangement joins TRBV19 to TRBJ2-1; 8 nucleotides agree with TRBD1. The germline gives CDR1 LNHDA, CDR2 SQIVND (reference sequence). V trimming: 6 bases; J trimming: 0 bases; junction bases outside the gene matches: 4. The CDR3 spans 15 residues. The CDR3 sequence is CASRRQGSSYNEQFF. DNA of the CDR3: TGTGCCAGTAGGCGACAGGGGAGCTCCTACAATGAGCAGTTCTTC.

The chain links TRBV9 to TRBJ2-1, with D perhaps matching TRBD2 (7 bases). Trimming left V 3 bases short and J 1 base short, with 11 bases between. Germline loops: CDR1 SGDLS, CDR2 YYNGEE. The CDR3 extends over 15 amino acids. This CDR3 is CASSERDNSYNEQFF. The DNA of the CDR3 is TGTGCCAGCAGCGAGCGGGACAATTCCTACAATGAGCAGTTCTTC.

The V and J genes are TRBV6-2 or TRBV6-3 and TRBJ2-5; no clear D gene. In germline, CDR1 is MNHEY, CDR2 SVGEGT. CDR3 length: 20 residues. The V end lost 0 bases, the J end lost 4 bases, and 27 bases lay between the germline ends. CDR3 region: CASSYSRQTPRVSSVETQYF. CDR3 nucleotide sequence: TGTGCCAGCAGTTACTCGAGGCAGACCCCGAGAGTTAGTTCTGTAGAGACCCAGTACTTC.